This T cell receptor beta chain was obtained from a study of Ad26.COV2.S vaccination and SARS-CoV-2 variants (dated by TCRdb to 2020 to 2023). For the wider study: Vaccine-arm donors were drawn from COV1001, a multicentre, randomized, double-blind, placebo-controlled phase I-IIa trial of Ad26.COV2.S in healthy adults. Ad26.COV2.S was given intramuscularly at 5x10^10 or 1x10^11 viral particles, as a single shot or as two shots 56 days apart. The specificity and breadth of SARS-CoV-2-reactive T cell receptors after Ad26.COV2.S vaccination were assessed by TCRbeta repertoire sequencing. A total of some 30 samples were included in the TCR-sequenced set, comprising roughly 19 Ad26.COV2.S vaccine recipients, 5 placebo recipients and 8 SARS-CoV-2 convalescent individuals. Trial participants were randomized into five groups of five: low-dose or high-dose Ad26.COV2.S given once or twice, or placebo on both occasions. Investigators remained blinded to trial group allocation during experiments and outcome assessment. General conclusions and limits of the study: The authors noted that the TCR breadth and depth analyses may have underestimated total T cell responses. Higher spike-specific TCR breadth was observed in Ad26.COV2.S recipients than in placebo recipients (P = 0.0014). The study was not powered for comparison of responses between vaccine doses or regimens. Vaccine and placebo recipients had comparable non-spike TCR breadth, which fits with the vaccine containing only spike. Substantial breadth of spike-specific CD8+ and CD4+ T cell responses was reported after vaccination.

A remark on this clone: It lacks a known antigen. No much larger clone is present one base from it, and per-base qualities are unavailable.

Deletion took 0 bases off V and 2 bases off J, with a span of 11 bases between the germline ends. The germline V gene (reference sequence) yields LNHNV for CDR1 and YYDKDF for CDR2. The CDR3 numbers 16 residues from cysteine through phenylalanine. Only the CDR3 DNA stays, 48 bases, in frame from base 1. Reading the label with the study, this specimen's treatment or condition is: around 19 received Ad26.COV2.S at low or high dose, single or two shots; about five received placebo; per-sample allocation not given. For vaccine and placebo recipients, the sequenced repertoires came from samples collected on day 63 after the first injection. Between 29 July and 7 August 2020, Cohort 1b enrolled about 27 adults aged 18-55 years at one site in Boston, USA. Ad26.COV2.S was a replication-incompetent adenovirus type 26 vector that expressed a prefusion-stabilized SARS-CoV-2 spike protein derived from the original Wuhan strain.

TCRbeta CDR3 regions were sequenced with the immunoSEQ Assay. After extraction, genomic DNA underwent amplification by bias-controlled multiplex PCR, followed by high-throughput sequencing. On the authors' methods: To quantify the absolute abundance of every unique TCRbeta CDR3 region, sequences were collapsed and filtered. Usable DNA was measured by amplifying reference genes present in all nucleated cells, and TCRbeta template counts were normalized to that usable DNA to estimate T cell fraction. Repertoire TCRs were annotated as SARS-CoV-2-specific by exact matching of V gene, CDR3 amino acid sequence and J gene to a known reactive TCR set. The reference SARS-CoV-2 TCR set was derived from MIRA and filtered for enrichment in COVID-19-positive ImmuneCODE repertoires, a step that removed public or cross-reactive TCRs. Using the MIRA antigens, annotated TCRs were further analysed by specific ORF or by position within an ORF. Depth was the summed frequency of annotated unique rearrangements, while breadth was defined as annotated unique rearrangements over total unique productive rearrangements. Two-sided Wilcoxon rank-sum tests were applied when comparing TCR breadth between groups. As stored in TCRdb, this immuneACCESS dataset retains in-frame rearrangements with V and J assigned. A fraction of the clones does not appear; measured against another copy, unresolved V genes explain less than half of the discrepancy, and the remainder lacks a known reason. The V and J calls and clone size are taken from that table; D and trimming were inferred from the DNA. The sample data list some 480,000 clones, and around 88% of these were observed just once. The ten largest account for over 10% of the sample.

The source material was peripheral blood, sampled in a trial of Ad26.COV2.S vaccine versus placebo. The V and J segments used are TRBV15 and TRBJ1-3; TRBD1 is a weak D gene call, 5 bases matching. The clonotype comes from a person between 18 and 59 years old who received the Ad26.COV2.S COVID-19 vaccine or a placebo. The CDR3 reads CATSRDYGGAGNTIYF. The sequenced DNA is TGTGCCACCAGCAGAGATTATGGGGGAGCTGGAAACACCATATATTTT.